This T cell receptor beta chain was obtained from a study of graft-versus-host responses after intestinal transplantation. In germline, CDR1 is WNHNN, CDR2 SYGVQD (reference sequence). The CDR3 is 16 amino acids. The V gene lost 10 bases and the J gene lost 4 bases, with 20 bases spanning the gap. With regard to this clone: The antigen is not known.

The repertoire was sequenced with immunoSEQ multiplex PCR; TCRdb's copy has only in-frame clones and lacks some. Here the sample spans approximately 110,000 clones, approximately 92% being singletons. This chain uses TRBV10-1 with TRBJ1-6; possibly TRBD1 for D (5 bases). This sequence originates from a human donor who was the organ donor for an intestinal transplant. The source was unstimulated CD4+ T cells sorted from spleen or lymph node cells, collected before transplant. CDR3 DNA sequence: TGCGCCACCCCGAAGGGGAGCCGGGTTTATAATTCACCCCTCCACTTT. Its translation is CATPKGSRVYNSPLHF.